This is a list of T cell receptor beta chains from one sample in a study of tissue T cells after allogeneic stem cell transplantation. Using immunoSEQ multiplex PCR, the repertoire was profiled, and TCRdb retains in-frame clones only, with some absent. The sample carries tens of thousands of clones, over 70% recorded once. The sequenced sample was tissue from the ileum, obtained at autopsy. The receptors derive from an older female donor with lung cancer. The CDR3 runs from the conserved cysteine through the conserved F or W. Fields, in order: clone size, V gene, D gene, J gene, CDR3 protein, CDR3 DNA. A D gene is named only where the DNA matches it firmly. Clone size is given for some rows only: seen once, a few or many times, or a class if the clone is expanded.

size: -; V: TRBV5-4; D: -; J: TRBJ1-4; CDR3: CASSHRGSNEKLFF; DNA: TGTGCCAGCAGCCACCGAGGCTCTAATGAAAAACTGTTTTTT
size: -; V: TRBV12-3/TRBV12-4; D: -; J: TRBJ1-2; CDR3: CASSLDPRGYTF; DNA: TGTGCCAGCAGTTTAGACCCGAGAGGCTACACCTTC
size: once; V: TRBV6-2/TRBV6-3; D: TRBD2; J: TRBJ2-7; CDR3: CASSRRTSGKYEQYF; DNA: TGTGCCAGCAGCCGCCGGACTAGCGGGAAGTACGAGCAGTACTTC
size: -; V: TRBV15; D: TRBD2; J: TRBJ2-2; CDR3: CATSPTSGVGELFF; DNA: TGTGCCACCAGCCCGACTAGCGGGGTCGGGGAGCTGTTTTTT
size: -; V: TRBV10-3; D: -; J: TRBJ1-1; CDR3: CAISADVNTEAFF; DNA: TGTGCCATCAGTGCAGACGTGAACACTGAAGCTTTCTTT
size: -; V: TRBV5-1; D: -; J: TRBJ1-2; CDR3: CASSPEKITLGYTF; DNA: TGCGCCAGCAGCCCTGAAAAAATAACCCTTGGCTACACCTTC
size: once; V: TRBV7-9; D: -; J: TRBJ2-6; CDR3: CATTLGGRRGANVLTF; DNA: TGTGCCACCACCCTCGGGGGCCGACGTGGGGCCAACGTCCTGACTTTC
size: -; V: TRBV11-2; D: TRBD1; J: TRBJ2-5; CDR3: CASSFRDRGRETQYF; DNA: TGTGCCAGCAGCTTCCGGGACAGGGGGCGAGAGACCCAGTACTTC
size: -; V: TRBV9; D: -; J: TRBJ2-1; CDR3: CASSVEWAPRSEQFF; DNA: TGTGCCAGCAGCGTAGAGTGGGCCCCCCGGTCGGAGCAGTTCTTC
size: -; V: TRBV7-9; D: -; J: TRBJ2-1; CDR3: CASSLVYNEQFF; DNA: TGTGCCAGCAGCTTAGTCTACAATGAGCAGTTCTTC
size: few; V: TRBV4-1; D: TRBD2; J: TRBJ2-3; CDR3: CASSQLPGLSTDTQYF; DNA: TGCGCCAGCAGCCAGTTGCCGGGACTATCCACAGATACGCAGTATTTT
size: -; V: TRBV27; D: TRBD2; J: TRBJ2-5; CDR3: CASSLWSGGKQETQYF; DNA: TGTGCCAGCAGTTTATGGAGCGGGGGAAAGCAAGAGACCCAGTACTTC
size: -; V: TRBV7-8; D: TRBD2; J: TRBJ2-3; CDR3: CASSRALAGGLQDTQYF; DNA: TGTGCCAGCAGCAGAGCCCTGGCGGGGGGGCTCCAAGATACGCAGTATTTT
size: once; V: TRBV19; D: -; J: TRBJ2-1; CDR3: CASYAGGSYNEQFF; DNA: TGTGCCAGTTACGCAGGAGGGTCCTACAATGAGCAGTTCTTC
size: -; V: TRBV9; D: -; J: TRBJ2-3; CDR3: CASQTGLLTDTQYF; DNA: TGTGCCAGTCAGACGGGACTTCTCACAGATACGCAGTATTTT
size: few; V: TRBV7-2; D: -; J: TRBJ2-7; CDR3: CASSLGGTARYEQYF; DNA: TGTGCCAGCAGCTTAGGCGGGACAGCGAGATACGAGCAGTACTTC